These 2 T cell receptor beta chains were sequenced from one sample in a study of shared clonotypes between healthy human individuals. Sequencing was performed with immunoSEQ multiplex PCR; in TCRdb, only in-frame clones are kept and a portion is missing. The repertoire holds about 2 million clones, with roughly 96% as singletons. The source material was naive CD4+ T cells sorted from blood. The subset is: CD45RA+ positively selected. The origin of the receptors is a man in his late teens or twenties in good health.

This clone was found many times. The same CDR3 can be traced to other DNA sequences in this sample. The chain is built from TRBV4-1 and TRBJ2-1; 8 bases align to TRBD2. With V trimmed by 1 base and J by 7 bases, 3 bases remained unmatched. The CDR3 length is 14 residues. Per the germline V gene, CDR1 is MGHRA and CDR2 is YSYEKL. The CDR3 DNA reads TGCGCCAGCAGCCAAGGGACGGGGGGGAATGAGCAGTTCTTC. This translates into CASSQGTGGNEQFF.

V usage is TRBV18 and J usage is TRBJ2-3; TRBD2 matches at 11 bases. V shed 0 bases, J shed 5 bases, and the junction held 1 base outside the gene matches. The CDR3 covers 15 residues. CDR1 and CDR2 from the germline V gene are KGHSH and LQKENI. The CDR3 loop reads CASSPPTSGGDTQYF. The CDR3, as DNA: TGTGCCAGCTCACCACCAACTAGCGGGGGAGATACGCAGTATTTT.